This is a list of T cell receptor beta chains from one sample in a study of blood T cell repertoires in COVID-19. Here immunoSEQ multiplex PCR was the method, and the copy in TCRdb shows in-frame clones only, minus some. The table lists over 90,000 clones, 85% to 90% of them singletons. What was sequenced was peripheral blood. These receptors were taken from a man aged 45 to 65 with active or convalescent COVID-19. Both conserved end residues are part of each CDR3.

V gene	J gene	CDR3 protein
TRBV5-1	TRBJ2-3	CASSWRGRSLSDTDTQYF
TRBV4-3	TRBJ2-7	CASSQNSGGFSYEQYF
TRBV4-3	TRBJ1-3	CASSRALTGSGNTIYF
TRBV15	TRBJ2-1	CATSRGGQGYEQFF
TRBV28	TRBJ2-5	CASSYGYGGQEGETQYF
TRBV9	TRBJ2-3	CASSGQAGAVTDTQYF
TRBV24-1	TRBJ2-1	CATSDSGLAGNEQFF
TRBV10-3	TRBJ2-5	CAISERQGEETQYF
TRBV28	TRBJ1-4	CASSLPGVAEKLFF
TRBV19	TRBJ1-6	CASSDRMAGNSPLHF
TRBV19	TRBJ1-1	CASSPGRVNTEAFF
TRBV19	TRBJ2-1	CASHRRDKYNEQFF